This TCR beta chain is drawn from a study of CD8+ T cells in alopecia areata (dated by TCRdb to 2016 to 2019). A note on the overall study: The treated patients took part in an open-label pilot trial in which moderate-to-severe alopecia areata was treated with oral tofacitinib at 5 to 10 mg twice daily. Patients received tofacitinib for 6 to 18 months and were then followed off drug for 6 months to check for delayed response and recurrence. In treated patients, disease severity was measured using the SALT score, which gives the percentage of scalp surface area affected. In both human patients and the C3H/HeJ mouse model, the study applied high-throughput TCRbeta sequencing to look at T cell clonal expansion in alopecia areata. In humans, TCRbeta sequencing was performed on scalp tissue and on sorted CD4+ and CD8+ peripheral blood T cells from healthy controls and from patients with patchy or totalis/universalis alopecia areata. Biopsies were taken from tofacitinib-treated patients at baseline and at 4 and 24 weeks of treatment, and a later scalp biopsy was taken in several of the tofacitinib-treated patients. Scalp clonality was compared across normal scalp (n=4), patchy alopecia areata scalp (n=8), and alopecia totalis/universalis scalp (n=8). RNA was obtained with the PAXgene miRNA kit for fixed scalp, the miRNeasy kit for PBMCs, and the RNeasy kit for mouse skin. immunoSEQ multiplex PCR using 35 Vbeta forward primers and 13 Jbeta reverse primers was used to amplify TCRbeta CDR3 regions. General study outcomes and caveats: Compared with mice, TCR sequences shared between patients were less clear, possibly partly because of HLA diversity across the patient population. The treated cohort was small, with a single nonresponder, so links between baseline CD8+ expansion and response need larger studies. Many expanded lesional clones persisted in scalp and blood during tofacitinib treatment, which may partly explain relapse after stopping treatment. Compared with normal scalp, lesional scalp, particularly in alopecia totalis/universalis, had higher clonality and more expanded CD8+ clones, which suggests antigenic drive. Tofacitinib significantly decreased scalp clonality and the number of expanded CD8+ clones among the top 100 scalp clones. Resident alphabeta T cells in normal human skin are also sequenced, complicating scalp TCR repertoire analysis, unlike mouse skin dominated by gammadelta T cells.

In the paper's terms, the treatment or condition label means: oral pan-JAK inhibitor, 5-10 mg twice daily. Lesional scalp punch biopsies and peripheral blood were obtained from alopecia areata patients. PBMCs were separated by density centrifugation and stained for CD3, CD4 and CD8, after which CD4+ and CD8+ T cells were sorted on a FACSAria. As regards this clone: Its antigen has not been determined. Base qualities were left out, and no much larger clone turns up one base away.

V lost 4 bases and J lost 5 bases; the stretch between them is 8 bases long. CDR1 and CDR2 are read off the germline V gene as SQVTM and ANQGSEA. The CDR3 contains 11 residues, cysteine and phenylalanine counted. Only the CDR3 region is kept as DNA, spanning 33 bases read in frame from base 1. The method was the immunoSEQ multiplex PCR assay. To provide template for TCR sequencing, every sample had RNA extracted and reverse transcribed into cDNA. First-strand cDNA was synthesized with SuperScript III using a 2:1 mix of oligo-dT and random hexamers. A synthetic immune receptor repertoire was used to assess amplification bias, and residual bias was removed computationally. The published analysis was carried out like this. Raw reads were preprocessed to remove errors, and CDR3 was defined by IMGT conventions from the conserved cysteine to phenylalanine. Clonality was computed as 1 minus the Shannon entropy, with the entropy normalized by log2 of the number of productive unique TCRs. Whether scalp clones were CD4 or CD8 was inferred by matching scalp TCRbeta sequences against CD4 and CD8 repertoires sorted from blood. What TCRdb holds here is the immuneACCESS table cut down to in-frame rearrangements. Part of the clones is not present; checked against another copy, under half of the missing clones reflect an unresolved V gene, and the others are unexplained. The V and J calls and clone size are taken from that table; D and trimming were inferred from the DNA. The sample profile shows nearly 95,000 clones; just over 70% of them were found once. Clones ranked in the top ten supply 15% to 20% of the sample.

The clonotype comes from a human donor with alopecia areata. The chain couples TRBV29-1 to TRBJ1-1; the D gene identity is not certain. This material consisted of CD8+ T cells sorted from blood, taken at week 44, from a patient treated with tofacitinib. The CDR3 has the sequence CSVVTGTEAFF. Here is the DNA: TGCAGCGTTGTTACGGGAACTGAAGCTTTCTTT.